Shown below are 23 T cell receptor beta chains from a single sample sequenced in a study of shared clonotypes between healthy human individuals. Assay: immunoSEQ multiplex PCR; the TCRdb copy retains only in-frame clones and omits some. The sample includes more than 90,000 clones, roughly two thirds seen only once; the top ten take less than 55%. Sequencing used memory CD8+ T cells sorted from blood. As for subset: CD45RO+ cells pooled with CCR7-negative TemRA cells. These receptors all come from a man aged 30 to 45 in good health.

The chain joins TRBV9 to TRBJ2-4; D is possibly TRBD1 or TRBD2 (5 bases each). V was cut by 3 bases and J by 5 bases, with 18 bases left in between. Germline loops: CDR1 SGDLS, CDR2 YYNGEE. This CDR3 has 16 residues. The CDR3 region has the DNA TGTGCCAGCAGCGCTAACCGGGACGAGTTCCAAAACATTCAGTACTTC. Translated: CASSANRDEFQNIQYF.

The V gene is TRBV27, the J gene TRBJ2-5, with 7 nucleotides matching TRBD2. The junction had 9 bases not matched to a gene; V was cut back by 3 bases and J by 2 bases. CDR3 size: 16 residues. Germline assignment: CDR1 MNHEY and CDR2 SMNVEV (reference sequence). CDR3 in DNA: TGTGCCAGCAGTTTCCTCTCGGCTAGCGGACAAGAGACCCAGTACTTC. The encoded protein is CASSFLSASGQETQYF.

This clone was seen a few times. The same CDR3 arises from other DNA sequences in this sample as well. The chain carries TRBV7-9 and TRBJ2-1; D is undetermined. This CDR3 has 12 residues. The germline gives CDR1 SEHNR, CDR2 FQNEAQ (reference sequence). The V end was cut by 1 base, the J end by 10 bases, with 8 bases between. The CDR3 loop is CASSLGLGEQFF. In DNA form, the CDR3 reads TGTGCCAGCAGCTTAGGACTCGGGGAGCAGTTCTTC.

This rearrangement joins TRBV9 to TRBJ2-5; tentative D call: TRBD2 (6 bases). The CDR3 covers 15 residues. V was shortened by 4 bases and J by 1 base, with 14 bases between the two germline ends. Germline CDR1 reads SGDLS; CDR2 reads YYNGEE. The CDR3 sequence: CASSPEGGVQETQYF. CDR3 DNA: TGTGCCAGCAGCCCAGAAGGCGGGGTCCAAGAGACCCAGTACTTC.

The rearrangement links TRBV11-2 to TRBJ2-7; a possible D gene is TRBD1 (6 bases). Trimming shortened V by 3 bases and J by 0 bases, and 9 bases separated the two germline ends. CDR3 length: 14 residues. Germline CDR1 reads SGHAT; CDR2 reads FQNNGV. CDR3 loop: CASSFLDSSYEQYF. CDR3 nucleotide sequence: TGTGCCAGCAGCTTCTTGGACAGCTCCTACGAGCAGTACTTC.

This clone turned up a few times. The chain combines TRBV27 with TRBJ2-7; D assignment may be TRBD1 or TRBD2 (5 bases each). Looked up from germline, CDR1 is MNHEY and CDR2 is SMNVEV (reference sequence). The length of the CDR3 is 13 residues. V gave up 4 bases and J gave up 3 bases, with 10 bases separating them. The CDR3 is CASSYRDGYEQYF. The DNA for the CDR3 is TGTGCCAGCAGTTACCGGGACGGCTACGAGCAGTACTTC.

The J gene is TRBJ2-1, the V gene TRBV28, with D tentatively TRBD1 (5 bases). Trimming took 5 bases from V and 7 from J, leaving 15 bases between them. The CDR3 contains 14 residues. Germline CDR1 and CDR2: MDHEN and SYDVKM. CDR3 coding DNA: TGTGCCAGCAGTGTTGTGGGGCTGGGGAATGAGCAGTTCTTC. Translation gives CASSVVGLGNEQFF. The full variable domain, completed using reference TRBV28 and TRBJ2-1, is DVKVTQSSRYLVKRTGEKVFLECVQDMDHENMFWYRQDPGLGLRLIYFSYDVKMKEKGDIPEGYSVSREKKERFSLILESASTNQTSMYLCASSVVGLGNEQFFGPGTRLTVL.

This clone was seen once. The rearrangement uses TRBV27 and TRBJ2-3; D gene unclear. V was pared by 7 bases and J by 4 bases, with 12 bases between. CDR3 length equals 13 residues. CDR1 is MNHEY, CDR2 SMNVEV, per germline (reference sequence). The DNA of the CDR3 is TGTGCCAGCAAACCAGCTGGCGCAGATACGCAGTATTTT. Its translation: CASKPAGADTQYF.

This clone was detected only a few times. This chain links TRBV4-1 with TRBJ1-5; 8 bases align to TRBD1. Germline CDR1 reads MGHRA; CDR2 reads YSYEKL. CDR3 length: 15 amino acids. V shed 3 bases and J 7 bases; nucleotides not matched to a gene: 8. CDR3 region: CASSQTTGVRQPQHF. CDR3 nucleotides: TGCGCCAGCAGCCAGACGACAGGGGTGAGGCAGCCCCAGCATTTT.

The V call is TRBV27, the J call TRBJ2-7, with 7 bases fitting TRBD1. Germline V gives CDR1 MNHEY, CDR2 SMNVEV (reference sequence). This CDR3 has 15 amino acids. V shed 3 bases and J 2 bases; nucleotides not matched to a gene: 7. Written as DNA, the CDR3 is TGTGCCAGCAGTTTCATAGGGACAGCGACCTACGAGCAGTACTTC. The encoded protein is CASSFIGTATYEQYF.

CDR3 coding DNA: TGTGCCAGTAGTATTATCAGGGGGTCCCAGCATTTT. Its translation is CASSIIRGSQHF. The chain is built from TRBV19 and TRBJ1-5; TRBD1 matches at 7 bases. V shed 3 bases, J shed 11 bases, and the junction held 4 bases outside the gene matches. The CDR3 runs 12 residues. Per the germline V gene, CDR1 is LNHDA and CDR2 is SQIVND (reference sequence).

The rearrangement links TRBV4-2 to TRBJ1-1; a weak D match, TRBD1 (5 bases). The V end lost 4 bases, the J end lost 2 bases, and 11 bases lay between the germline ends. The CDR3 is 14 residues long. Germline CDR1 reads LGHNA; CDR2 reads YNFKEQ. CDR3 in DNA: TGTGCCAGCAGCCCCTGGGACTTCAACACTGAAGCTTTCTTT. Translating it yields CASSPWDFNTEAFF.

This rearrangement joins TRBV29-1 to TRBJ2-2, with a tentative D call TRBD1 (5 bases). Germline-derived CDR1 and CDR2 are SQVTM and ANQGSEA. The CDR3 has 14 residues. V lost 3 bases and J 3 bases, leaving 11 bases between the germline ends. The CDR3 DNA is TGCAGCGTTGACCTGGGGCCCGACACCGGGGAGCTGTTTTTT. Amino acid sequence: CSVDLGPDTGELFF.

Written as DNA, the CDR3 is TGCAGCGCACTGACCCGGAACACTGAAGCTTTCTTT. Amino acids: CSALTRNTEAFF. This chain links TRBV29-1 with TRBJ1-1; D is uncertain. The V end was cut by 7 bases, the J end by 1 base, with 10 bases between. The CDR3 length is 12 residues. Germline V lookup: CDR1 SQVTM, CDR2 ANQGSEA.

This clone was seen more than once but under ten times. This sequence joins TRBV28 and TRBJ1-5, with D maybe TRBD1 (5 bases). V was shortened by 5 bases and J by 6 bases, with 26 bases between the two germline ends. CDR1 is MDHEN and CDR2 is SYDVKM in the germline V gene. This CDR3 comprises 18 residues. CDR3 nucleotide sequence: TGTGCCAGCAGTCCCAGCCCCGGGCTCGGGGGGATCGCTCAGCCCCAGCATTTT. It is translated as CASSPSPGLGGIAQPQHF.

This clone was detected a few times. The rearrangement uses TRBV28 and TRBJ2-7, with no clear D. Germline CDR1 reads MDHEN; CDR2 reads SYDVKM. The V end lost 8 bases, the J end lost 3 bases, and 11 bases lay between the germline ends. The CDR3 spans 12 residues. CDR3 protein: CASGNQVYEQYF. CDR3 DNA sequence: TGTGCCAGCGGGAATCAGGTCTACGAGCAGTACTTC.

The chain joins TRBV5-1 to TRBJ1-3; D is perhaps TRBD1 (6 bases). The CDR3 is 15 amino acids. V was shortened by 0 bases and J by 4 bases, with 11 bases between the two germline ends. The germline V gene encodes CDR1 SGHRS and CDR2 YFSETQ. The CDR3 loop reads CASSLDQGSGNTIYF. CDR3 DNA sequence: TGCGCCAGCAGCTTGGACCAGGGGAGCGGAAACACCATATATTTT. Based on the CDR3 plus reference TRBV5-1 and TRBJ1-3, the full variable domain is KAGVTQTPRYLIKTRGQQVTLSCSPISGHRSVSWYQQTPGQGLQFLFEYFSETQRNKGNFPGRFSGRQFSNSRSEMNVSTLELGDSALYLCASSLDQGSGNTIYFGEGSWLTVV.

The rearrangement joins TRBV25-1 to TRBJ2-7, with 7 bases that match TRBD1. The CDR3 extends over 14 amino acids. With 1 base clipped from V and 5 bases from J, the junction kept 5 bases outside the gene matches. Germline lookup yields CDR1 MGHDK and CDR2 SYGVNS. The CDR3 DNA sequence: TGTGCCAGCAGTGAATGGACAGGAGTCGACGAGCAGTACTTC. Translating it yields CASSEWTGVDEQYF.

A remark on this clone: Additional DNA sequences in this sample encode the identical CDR3. The V call is TRBV29-1, the J call TRBJ1-1; D not resolved. Trimming took 4 bases from V and 0 from J, leaving 6 bases between them. The CDR3 consists of 12 residues. The germline V gene has CDR1 SQVTM and CDR2 ANQGSEA. The CDR3 loop is CSVARMNTEAFF. For the CDR3, the DNA is TGCAGCGTTGCTAGGATGAACACTGAAGCTTTCTTT.

As concerns this clone: The same CDR3 also results from other DNA sequences found in this sample. Here the CDR3 DNA reads TGTGCCAGCAGTTTATTTGTAAATGAGCAGTTCTTC. Its translation is CASSLFVNEQFF. The rearrangement uses TRBV28 and TRBJ2-1; D remains unclear. V dropped 1 base and J dropped 7 bases, with 5 bases sitting between them. CDR3 size: 12 residues. Germline CDR1 MDHEN, CDR2 SYDVKM.

V usage is TRBV7-9 and J usage is TRBJ2-6; a possible D gene is TRBD1 (5 bases). The germline V gene has CDR1 SEHNR and CDR2 FQNEAQ (reference sequence). The V and J ends lost 1 base and 3 bases respectively, with 19 bases between them. The CDR3 has 19 residues. CDR3 in amino acids: CASSLVWGLTTDGANVLTF. As DNA, the CDR3 is TGTGCCAGCAGCTTAGTGTGGGGCCTCACGACGGATGGGGCCAACGTCCTGACTTTC.

The V call is TRBV11-3, the J call TRBJ2-3; D call uncertain. The germline V gene encodes CDR1 SGHNT and CDR2 YENEEA. The CDR3 is made up of 14 amino acids. Trimming removed 5 bases from V and 0 bases from J, with 9 bases in between. DNA for the CDR3: TGTGCCAGCAGCCCCGGTCCTAGCACAGATACGCAGTATTTT. Its translation is CASSPGPSTDTQYF.

This clone was observed a handful of times. DNA for the CDR3: TGTGCCAGCAGGGCAGGGGGCAATACGTACAATGAGCAGTTCTTC. Translation gives CASRAGGNTYNEQFF. V gene TRBV9 combines with J gene TRBJ2-1; 8 bases fit TRBD1. CDR1 is SGDLS, CDR2 YYNGEE, per germline. Germline trimming cut 5 bases from V and 4 bases from J; bases unmatched to any gene: 8. This CDR3 is built from 15 residues.